This entry describes one T cell receptor beta chain. Its antigen is as yet unknown. Using immunoSEQ multiplex PCR, the repertoire was profiled, and TCRdb retains in-frame clones only, with some absent. The table includes tens of thousands of clones, 70% to 90% detected once. The sample comes from a study of T cell responses to AZD1222 COVID-19 vaccine. Whole-study results and caveats: Clonal diversity may have been underestimated in mostly white British donors. Repertoires in all cases were sampled only once the peak T cell response had passed.

With 3 bases removed from V and 3 bases from J, the gap between germline ends came to 11 bases. This CDR3 region has 15 residues. Germline lookup yields CDR1 SNHLY and CDR2 FYNNEI. Sequencing was performed on peripheral blood, taken 28 days after the second AZD1222 dose. The V gene is TRBV2, the J gene TRBJ1-4; weak D call: TRBD1 (5 bases). The clonotype originates from an adult who received the AZD1222 COVID-19 vaccine. The CDR3 bases are TGTGCCAGCAGTGACGCCAGGGCACCTAATGAAAAACTGTTTTTT. Translated: CASSDARAPNEKLFF. The full variable domain, in which reference TRBV2 and TRBJ1-4 provide the parts outside the CDR3, is EPEVTQTPSHQVTQMGQEVILRCVPISNHLYFYWYRQILGQKVEFLVSFYNNEISEKSEIFDDQFSVERPDGSNFTLKIRSTKLEDSAMYFCASSDARAPNEKLFFGSGTQLSVL.